This TCR beta chain was recorded in a study of shared clonotypes between healthy human individuals (dated by TCRdb to about 2020). A note on the overall study: The cohort included three men and two women between 18 and 49 years of age. Libraries were prepared and TCR repertoires were sequenced by different laboratories using diverse techniques, in order to increase sequencing depth and limit assay-specific biases. The study deeply sequenced blood TCR repertoires of about five healthy adults to estimate repertoire size and the extent of clonotype sharing between individuals. Leukapheresis yielded between about 0.8 and 9.5 billion PBMCs per donor. For each donor, CD4 naive and CD4 memory were each run on three plates, CD8 naive on two plates, and CD8 memory on one plate. Results the study describes overall, beyond this receptor: Naive subsets generally had larger estimated clonotype richness than memory subsets. Pairwise subsampling led to the expectation that sequencing depth would affect the degree of clonotype sharing among donors. Approximately 5% of naive CD4, 3.5% of naive CD8, 2.3% of memory CD4, and about 0.4% of memory CD8 clonotypes were shared across a few donors. Compared with non-shared clonotypes, clonotypes shared by all four sorted-subset donors had higher generation probabilities. Because the study included only a small number of donors, the genetic and exposure-history diversity represented was limited. Incomplete sequencing was indicated by rarefaction of sorted-subset datasets, despite the large sequencing depth. Sampling was restricted to blood, and TCR repertoires in tissues likely differ from the TCR repertoires found in blood.

Using the deep immunoSEQ assay, multiplex PCR amplified TCR CDR3 regions from genomic DNA. For each cell subset, the extracted genomic DNA was distributed evenly across all wells of several immunoSEQ 96-well plates, and each plate served as one replicate. For sorted subsets, each replicate PCR was loaded with approximately 200 ng genomic DNA, equivalent to 30,000 or so T cell genomes. The purified libraries were quantified using a Qubit 3.0 fluorometer, sized with a Bioanalyzer 2100, and then quantified again using the KAPA Library Quantification kit. Each immunoSEQ 96-well plate was sequenced on its own single-read 150-cycle Illumina NextSeq 550 flow cell. On the authors' methods: The immunoSEQ output contained only junctional sequences without quality scores, so filtering could not match that applied to full-length reads. Sequences were annotated with PyIR, a Python wrapper for IgBLAST v1.9, and V/J genes and CDR3 were assigned using IMGT germline references. Any read was removed if the V/J assignment was weak (E-value above 1e-6), the CDR3 was missing, or the read contained stop codons, out-of-frame junctions, or ambiguous translated residues. V3J clonotypes were defined by identical inferred V gene, J gene, and CDR3 amino acid sequence. To compute the percentage overlap between repertoires, the number of shared unique clonotypes was divided by the size of the smaller repertoire. Richness of each repertoire was evaluated using RTK rarefaction, the Chao1 estimator, and Recon v2.1 estimates of unobserved clonotypes. Generation probabilities for all TCRbeta clonotypes obtained by the gDNA method from a handful of donors were computed using OLGA. The source is immuneACCESS, and TCRdb retained only in-frame sequences with V and J called. Part of the clones is not carried over; for the studies checked, unresolved V genes explain less than half of this, and the remainder is unexplained. V and J calls and clone size are as listed in that table; D and trimming were resolved from the DNA. A total of fewer than 400,000 clones appear in this sample, around 74% of them only once. The top ten clones comprise approximately 10% of the sample.

Donors were healthy HIV-negative adults with no recently reported acute infections or vaccinations. All donors were Caucasian adults living in Nashville, Tennessee, USA. Magnetic negative selection was used to enrich CD4+ T cells, after which naive cells were positively selected on CD45RA and the negative fraction became the memory subset. Blood was collected by leukapheresis, and PBMCs were isolated by Ficoll-Histopaque density gradient centrifugation and then cryopreserved in liquid nitrogen vapor phase. Analytical flow cytometry was used to check the purity and quantity of every magnetically sorted T cell population. Genomic DNA was isolated from each sorted fraction and quantified by UV absorbance on a Nanodrop 2000c. V loses 4 bases, J loses 3 bases, and the germline ends lie 16 bases apart. There are 15 amino acids in the CDR3, from cysteine to phenylalanine inclusive. Only the CDR3 part of the read is kept: 45 bases, read in frame from the first base. The germline V gene (reference sequence) provides CDR1 SGHKS and CDR2 YYEKEE.

This clone turned up a few times. This clone's antigen is unknown. No clone much larger than this one lies a single base away; base qualities are absent. The rearranged segments are TRBV5-5 and TRBJ1-1; 6 matching bases give a weak D call of TRBD1. This TCR was sampled from a man aged 30 to 39 in good health. The sample was memory CD4+ T cells sorted from blood. The cell subset or site label, read with the paper, signifies: CD45RA-negative fraction. The nucleotide sequence is TGTGCCAGCAGCCGTCAAGGGGGGCCGTACACTGAAGCTTTCTTT. This translates into CASSRQGGPYTEAFF.